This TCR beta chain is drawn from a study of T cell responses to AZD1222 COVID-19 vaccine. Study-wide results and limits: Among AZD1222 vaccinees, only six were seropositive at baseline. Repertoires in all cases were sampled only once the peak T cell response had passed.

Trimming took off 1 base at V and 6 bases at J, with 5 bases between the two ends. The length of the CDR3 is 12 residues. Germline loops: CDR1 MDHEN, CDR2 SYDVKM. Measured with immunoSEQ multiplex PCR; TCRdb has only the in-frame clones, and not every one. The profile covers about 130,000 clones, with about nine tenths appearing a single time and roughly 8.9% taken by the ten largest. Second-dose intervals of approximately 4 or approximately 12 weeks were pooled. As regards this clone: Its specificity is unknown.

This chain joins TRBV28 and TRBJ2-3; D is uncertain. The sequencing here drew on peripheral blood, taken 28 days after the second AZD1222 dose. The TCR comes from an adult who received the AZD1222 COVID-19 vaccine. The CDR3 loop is CASSLLADTQYF. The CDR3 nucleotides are TGTGCCAGCAGTTTATTGGCTGATACGCAGTATTTT.